In this sample, the clone carrying this T cell receptor (beta chain) turned up a few times. Its antigen is not known. Each CDR3 protein is one row after TCRdb ran MiXCR on the RT-PCR reads. The data hold about 650,000 distinct CDR3 sequences, with about a sixth observed a single time. The data are from a study of response to subunit inactivated influenza vaccine. V was pared by 3 bases and J by 3 bases, with 10 bases between. CDR1 MNHEY and CDR2 SVGAGI come from the germline V gene. The CDR3 runs to 14 residues. Study findings and constraints: Seasonal influenza vaccination, on each occasion, was suggested by the authors to recruit few new T cells.

Material: PBMCs from blood, obtained 11 to 12 days after vaccination. This sequence originates from a middle-aged man who received an inactivated influenza vaccine. The chain joins TRBV6-5 to TRBJ2-3, with D possibly TRBD2 on 6 matching bases. This CDR3 is CASSYTGVTDTQYF. The CDR3 coding sequence is TGTGCCAGCAGTTATACGGGAGTAACAGATACGCAGTATTTT.